This is a list of T cell receptor beta chains from one sample in a study of T cells in Graves' hyperthyroidism and ophthalmopathy. TCRdb reprocessed the multiplex PCR reads with MiXCR, giving one entry per CDR3 protein. The data contain 130,000 to 150,000 distinct CDR3 sequences, approximately 20% of them seen just once; the ten biggest clones take up roughly 73%. The specimen was blood. The receptor source for this set is a woman aged 45 to 65 with Graves' hyperthyroidism that later progressed to Graves' ophthalmopathy. The CDR3 runs from the conserved cysteine through the conserved F or W. The D gene is left open where the match is weak. A row's size may be missing; if present it is once, few, many or a size class.

>TRBV20-1|few|TRBD1|TRBJ2-2
CSARRGGITGELFF
TGCAGTGCTAGGCGAGGGGGCATCACCGGGGAGCTGTTTTTT
>TRBV7-9|few|.|TRBJ2-6
CASRSGWGAGANVLTF
TGTGCCAGCAGGTCCGGGTGGGGGGCTGGGGCCAACGTCCTGACTTTC
>TRBV6-2/TRBV6-3|many|TRBD2|TRBJ2-1
CASSLLAGGPPSSYNEQFF
TGTGCCAGCAGTTTACTAGCGGGAGGGCCTCCCAGCTCCTACAATGAGCAGTTCTTC
>TRBV2|many|TRBD2|TRBJ2-3
CASSDVSGRDTDTQYF
TGTGCCAGCAGTGACGTTAGCGGGAGGGACACAGATACGCAGTATTTT
>TRBV24-1|few|.|TRBJ2-3
CATSSTDTQYF
TGTGCCACCTCGTCGACAGATACGCAGTATTTT
>TRBV9|.|.|TRBJ1-2
CASSVRAAFNYGYTF
TGTGCCAGCAGCGTAAGGGCAGCATTCAACTATGGCTACACCTTC
>TRBV5-1|many|TRBD1|TRBJ1-5
CASSVTGGGYSNQPQHF
TGCGCCAGCAGCGTGACAGGGGGCGGGTATAGCAATCAGCCCCAGCATTTT
>TRBV5-6|many|.|TRBJ1-1
CASSLGEVLQAFF
TGTGCCAGCAGCTTGGGAGAGGTACTCCAAGCTTTCTTT
>TRBV29-1|.|TRBD2|TRBJ2-2
CSVRGGASGPGELFF
TGCAGCGTTCGGGGGGGGGCTAGCGGCCCCGGGGAGCTGTTTTTT
>TRBV28|many|TRBD1|TRBJ2-3
CASSSETGGPDTQYF
TGTGCCAGCAGCTCCGAGACAGGGGGCCCAGATACGCAGTATTTT
>TRBV20-1|many|TRBD2|TRBJ2-1
CSATSILAGEENEQFF
TGCAGTGCTACTTCAATACTAGCGGGAGAGGAGAATGAGCAGTTCTTC
>TRBV28|.|.|TRBJ1-2
CASSLLSGGGYTF
TGTGCCAGCAGTTTATTGTCGGGTGGCGGCTACACCTTC
>TRBV4-2|.|.|TRBJ2-2
CASSPDAKGTGELFF
TGTGCCAGCAGCCCGGACGCGAAAGGGACCGGGGAGCTGTTTTTT
>TRBV28|many|.|TRBJ2-7
CASSLSGRITYEQYF
TGTGCCAGCAGTTTGAGTGGGAGGATAACCTACGAGCAGTACTTC
>TRBV7-3|many|TRBD1|TRBJ2-1
CASSFSRDRANEQFF
TGTGCCAGCAGCTTTTCGCGGGACAGGGCTAATGAGCAGTTCTTC
>TRBV2|few|.|TRBJ2-7
CASSEAGLVHEQYF
TGTGCCAGCAGTGAAGCGGGGCTAGTGCACGAGCAGTACTTC